This entry concerns a single TCR beta chain. This sample was taken from a study of blood T cells in healthy people across ages. Germline CDR1 reads WNHNN; CDR2 reads SYGVQD (reference sequence). CDR3 length: 16 residues. With V trimmed by 2 bases and J by 5 bases, 5 bases remained unmatched. It was with a sample-barcoded 5' primer and a J-beta primer mix that a second PCR of roughly 7 to 12 cycles was run. One entry per CDR3 protein results from TCRdb running MiXCR on the 5' RACE reads. Here the sample spans approximately 730,000 distinct CDR3 sequences, about 48% being singletons. The receptor's source is a man at least 80 years old in good health. The sample consisted of blood. The J gene is TRBJ2-2, the V gene TRBV10-1; 10 bases are shared with TRBD2. For the CDR3, the DNA is TGCGCCAGCAGTGAGAGGAGGACTAGCGGAACCGGGGAGCTGTTTTTT. Its translation: CASSERRTSGTGELFF.